These 7 T cell receptor beta chains were all obtained from the same sample, sequenced in a study of blood T cell repertoires in COVID-19 (dated by TCRdb to the early 2020s). Libraries were built with the immunoSEQ multiplex PCR assay. The immuneACCESS repertoire file appears here via TCRdb, limited to in-frame rearrangements. These files lack a portion of the clones; in checked studies, under half of the deficit traces to unresolved V genes, and the cause of the others is not known. The sample includes about 210,000 clones, with roughly 78% observed a single time. The top ten constitute approximately 12% of the sample. Sequences were obtained from peripheral blood. These receptors all stem from a middle-aged woman with acute or convalescent COVID-19.

The chain links TRBV9 to TRBJ2-1, with TRBD2 matching over 11 bases. The CDR3 runs to 15 residues. V lost 3 bases, J lost 5 bases, and 4 bases stayed unmatched. Germline CDR1 SGDLS, CDR2 YYNGEE. CDR3 loop: CASSGKTSGNNEQFF. The CDR3 nucleotides are TGTGCCAGCAGCGGGAAGACTAGCGGGAACAATGAGCAGTTCTTC. Supplemented by reference TRBV9 and TRBJ2-1, the full variable domain reads DSGVTQTPKHLITATGQRVTLRCSPRSGDLSVYWYQQSLDQGLQFLIQYYNGEERAKGNILERFSAQQFPDLHSELNLSSLELGDSALYFCASSGKTSGNNEQFFGPGTRLTVL.

This sequence joins TRBV24-1 and TRBJ1-6; 7 nucleotides align to TRBD1. Germline V gene lookup returns CDR1 KGHDR and CDR2 SFDVKD. J gave up 7 bases and V 4 bases, and 9 bases lay outside the gene matches. CDR3 length: 16 residues. In nucleotides, the CDR3 is TGTGCCACCAGTGACTTACCGGGACAGAGGAATTCACCCCTCCACTTT. It codes for CATSDLPGQRNSPLHF.

The gene calls are TRBV3-1 (or the pseudogene TRBV3-2) and TRBJ1-3, with D unresolved. Trimming stripped 4 bases from V and 0 bases from J, with 16 bases between. This CDR3 has 17 amino acids. CDR1 is LGHDT, CDR2 YNNKEL, per germline (reference sequence). The CDR3 protein is CASSRQMTTVSGNTIYF. The CDR3 nucleotides are TGTGCCAGCAGCCGACAAATGACAACCGTCTCTGGAAACACCATATATTTT.

The genes are TRBV5-4 and TRBJ2-5; D possibly corresponds to TRBD2 (5 bases). There are 17 residues in the CDR3. CDR1 and CDR2 (germline): SGHNT, YYREEE (reference sequence). Trimming left V 4 bases short and J 4 bases short, with 23 bases between. CDR3 residues: CASSPRHMAGVRETQYF. In nucleotides, the CDR3 is TGTGCCAGCAGCCCGAGACATATGGCGGGCGTGAGAGAGACCCAGTACTTC.

The CDR3 coding sequence is TGTGCCAGCAGTCCTTCTCCGGGAGGTCTACCGGAGACCCAGTACTTC. The encoded protein is CASSPSPGGLPETQYF. V is TRBV27 and J is TRBJ2-5; 7 bases map to TRBD2. Germline CDR1 and CDR2: MNHEY and SMNVEV (reference sequence). J gave up 5 bases and V 5 bases, and 14 bases lay outside the gene matches. The CDR3 totals 16 residues.

The chain carries TRBV5-6 and TRBJ1-3; TRBD1 aligns across 7 bases. The CDR3 length is 16 residues. V shed 4 bases and J 0 bases; nucleotides not matched to a gene: 7. Germline CDR1 reads SGHDT; CDR2 reads YYEEEE. CDR3 DNA sequence: TGTGCCAGCAGCCTGACGGACAGGCTCTCTGGAAACACCATATATTTT. Its translation: CASSLTDRLSGNTIYF.

CDR3 sequence reads: CASSLVEGGGEKLFF. DNA of the CDR3: TGTGCCAGCAGCTTAGTAGAAGGGGGGGGTGAAAAACTGTTTTTT. This chain uses TRBV7-2 with TRBJ1-4, with TRBD1 as a possible D gene (6 bases). V was clipped by 1 base and J by 7 bases, with 13 bases between them. The CDR3 contains 15 residues. The V gene's germline CDR1 is SGHTA and CDR2 FQGNSA.